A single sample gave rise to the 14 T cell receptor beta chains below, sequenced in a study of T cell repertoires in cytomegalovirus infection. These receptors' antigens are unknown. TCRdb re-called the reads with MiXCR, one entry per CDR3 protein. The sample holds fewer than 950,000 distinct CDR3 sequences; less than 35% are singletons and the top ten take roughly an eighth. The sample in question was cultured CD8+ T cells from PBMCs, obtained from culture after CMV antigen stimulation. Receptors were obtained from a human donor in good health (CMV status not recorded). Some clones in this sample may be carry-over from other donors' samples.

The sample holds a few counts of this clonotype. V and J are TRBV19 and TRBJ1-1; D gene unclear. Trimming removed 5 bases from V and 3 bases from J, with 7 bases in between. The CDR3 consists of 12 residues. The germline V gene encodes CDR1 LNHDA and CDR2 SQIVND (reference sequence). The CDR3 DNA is TGTGCCAGTAGTGCAAGTTACACTGAAGCTTTCTTT. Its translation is CASSASYTEAFF.

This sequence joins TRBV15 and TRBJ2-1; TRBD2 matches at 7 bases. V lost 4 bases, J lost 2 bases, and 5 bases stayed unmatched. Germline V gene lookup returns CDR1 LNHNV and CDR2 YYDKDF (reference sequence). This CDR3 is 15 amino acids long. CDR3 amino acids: CATSTARGAYNEQFF. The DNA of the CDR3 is TGTGCCACCAGCACCGCCCGGGGGGCCTACAATGAGCAGTTCTTC.

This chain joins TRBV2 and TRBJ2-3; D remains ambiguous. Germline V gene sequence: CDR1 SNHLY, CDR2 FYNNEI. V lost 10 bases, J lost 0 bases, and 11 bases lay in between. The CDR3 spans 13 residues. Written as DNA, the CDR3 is TGTGCCATCCCCGGCCACAGCACAGATACGCAGTATTTT. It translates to CAIPGHSTDTQYF.

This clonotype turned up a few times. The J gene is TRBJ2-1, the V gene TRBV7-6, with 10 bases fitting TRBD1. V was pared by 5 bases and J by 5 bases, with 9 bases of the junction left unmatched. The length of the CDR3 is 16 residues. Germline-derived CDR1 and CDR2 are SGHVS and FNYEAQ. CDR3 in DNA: TGTGCCAGCAGCCCCCCCGGGACAGGGGTCGACAATGAGCAGTTCTTC. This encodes CASSPPGTGVDNEQFF. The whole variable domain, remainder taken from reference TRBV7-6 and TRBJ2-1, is GAGVSQSPRYKVTKRGQDVALRCDPISGHVSLYWYRQALGQGPEFLTYFNYEAQQDKSGLPNDRFSAERPEGSISTLTIQRTEQRDSAMYRCASSPPGTGVDNEQFFGPGTRLTVL.

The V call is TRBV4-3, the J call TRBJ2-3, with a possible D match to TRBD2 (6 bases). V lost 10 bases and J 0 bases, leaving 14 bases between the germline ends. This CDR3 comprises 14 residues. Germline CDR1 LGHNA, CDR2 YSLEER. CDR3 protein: CATSAEGSTDTQYF. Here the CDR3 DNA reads TGCGCCACCTCAGCGGAGGGTAGCACAGATACGCAGTATTTT.

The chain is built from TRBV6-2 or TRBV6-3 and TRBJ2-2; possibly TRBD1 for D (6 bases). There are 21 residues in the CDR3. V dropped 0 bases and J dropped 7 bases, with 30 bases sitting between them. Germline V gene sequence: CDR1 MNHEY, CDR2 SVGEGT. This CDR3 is CASSYSELPSTGAFGNGELFF. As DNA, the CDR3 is TGTGCCAGCAGTTACTCGGAACTCCCCTCGACAGGAGCCTTCGGAAACGGGGAGCTGTTTTTT.

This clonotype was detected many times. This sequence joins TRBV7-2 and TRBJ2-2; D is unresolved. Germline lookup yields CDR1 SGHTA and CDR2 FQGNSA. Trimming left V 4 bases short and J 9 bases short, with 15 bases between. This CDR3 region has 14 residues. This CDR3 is CASSYIGPGRELFF. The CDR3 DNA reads TGTGCCAGCAGCTATATTGGCCCCGGCCGGGAGCTGTTTTTT.

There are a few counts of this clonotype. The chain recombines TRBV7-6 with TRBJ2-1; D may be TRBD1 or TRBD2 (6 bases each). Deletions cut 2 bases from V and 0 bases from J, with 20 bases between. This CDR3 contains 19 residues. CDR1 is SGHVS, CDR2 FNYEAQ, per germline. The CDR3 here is CASSLSHFPGADSYNEQFF. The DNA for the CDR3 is TGTGCCAGCAGCTTATCCCACTTCCCGGGGGCGGACTCCTACAATGAGCAGTTCTTC.

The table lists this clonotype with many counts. The CDR3 nucleotides read TGTGCCAGCAGCCGTAGGAATACTGAAGCTTTCTTT. As protein: CASSRRNTEAFF. This chain links TRBV7-2 with TRBJ1-1; no clear D. CDR3 length equals 12 residues. Germline loops: CDR1 SGHTA, CDR2 FQGNSA. V shed 5 bases and J shed 5 bases, with 9 bases lying between them.

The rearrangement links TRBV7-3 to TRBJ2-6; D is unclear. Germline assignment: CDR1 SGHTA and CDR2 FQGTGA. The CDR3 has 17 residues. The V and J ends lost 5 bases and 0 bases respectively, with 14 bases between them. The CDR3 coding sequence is TGTGCCAGCAGCCCCCGTTTCCCGGACTCTGGGGCCAACGTCCTGACTTTC. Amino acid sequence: CASSPRFPDSGANVLTF. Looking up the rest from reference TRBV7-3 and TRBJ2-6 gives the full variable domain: GAGVSQTPSNKVTEKGKYVELRCDPISGHTALYWYRQSLGQGPEFLIYFQGTGAADDSGLPNDRFFAVRPEGSVSTLKIQRTERGDSAVYLCASSPRFPDSGANVLTFGAGSRLTVL.

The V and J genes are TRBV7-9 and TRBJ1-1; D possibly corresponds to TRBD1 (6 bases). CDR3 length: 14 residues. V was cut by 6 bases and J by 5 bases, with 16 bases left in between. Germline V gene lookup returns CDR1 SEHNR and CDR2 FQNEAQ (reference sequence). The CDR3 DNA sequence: TGTGCCAGCAGTATACCGGGAGGGGGGACTGAAGCTTTCTTT. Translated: CASSIPGGGTEAFF.

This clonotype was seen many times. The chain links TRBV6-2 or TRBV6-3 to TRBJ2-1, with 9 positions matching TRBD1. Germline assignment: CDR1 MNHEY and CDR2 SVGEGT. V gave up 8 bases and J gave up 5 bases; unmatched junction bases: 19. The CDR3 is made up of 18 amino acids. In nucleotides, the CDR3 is TGTGCCAGCCTCGATGCGGACAGGGGAGCTTTACGGAACAATGAGCAGTTCTTC. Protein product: CASLDADRGALRNNEQFF.

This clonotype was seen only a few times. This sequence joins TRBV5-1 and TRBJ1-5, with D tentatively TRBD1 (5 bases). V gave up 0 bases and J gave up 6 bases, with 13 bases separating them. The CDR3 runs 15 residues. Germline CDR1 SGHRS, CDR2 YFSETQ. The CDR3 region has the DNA TGCGCCAGCAGCTTGGCAGCAGGGATCGGTCAGCCCCAGCATTTT. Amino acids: CASSLAAGIGQPQHF.

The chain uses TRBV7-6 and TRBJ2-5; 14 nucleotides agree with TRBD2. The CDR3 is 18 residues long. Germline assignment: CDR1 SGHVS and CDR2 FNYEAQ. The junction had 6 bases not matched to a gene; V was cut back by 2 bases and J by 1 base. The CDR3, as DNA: TGTGCCAGCAGCTTAACGCCGGGACTAGCGGGGGCCCAAGAGACCCAGTACTTC. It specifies CASSLTPGLAGAQETQYF.